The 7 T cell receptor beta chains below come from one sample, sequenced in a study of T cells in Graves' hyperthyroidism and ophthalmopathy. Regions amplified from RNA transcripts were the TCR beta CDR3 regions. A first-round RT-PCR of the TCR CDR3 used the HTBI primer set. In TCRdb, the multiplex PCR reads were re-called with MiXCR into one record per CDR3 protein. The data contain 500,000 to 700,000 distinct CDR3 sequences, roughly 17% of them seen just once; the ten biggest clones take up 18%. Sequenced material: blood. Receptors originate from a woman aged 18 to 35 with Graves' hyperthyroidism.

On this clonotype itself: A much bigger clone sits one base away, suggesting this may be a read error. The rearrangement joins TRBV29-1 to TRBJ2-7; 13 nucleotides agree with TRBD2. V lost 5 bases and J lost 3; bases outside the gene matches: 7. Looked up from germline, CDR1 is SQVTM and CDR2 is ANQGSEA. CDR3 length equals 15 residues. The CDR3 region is CSVKGLAGDLYEQYF. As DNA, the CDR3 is TGCAGCGTTAAAGGACTAGCGGGGGACCTCTACGAGCAGTACTTC.

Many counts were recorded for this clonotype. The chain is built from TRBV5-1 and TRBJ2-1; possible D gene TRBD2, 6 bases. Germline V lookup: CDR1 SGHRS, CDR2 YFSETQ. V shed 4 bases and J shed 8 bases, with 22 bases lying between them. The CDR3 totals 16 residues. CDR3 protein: CASSVRWSGLQDEQFF. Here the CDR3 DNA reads TGCGCCAGCAGCGTGAGGTGGAGTGGACTACAGGATGAGCAGTTCTTC. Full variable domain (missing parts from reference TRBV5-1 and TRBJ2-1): KAGVTQTPRYLIKTRGQQVTLSCSPISGHRSVSWYQQTPGQGLQFLFEYFSETQRNKGNFPGRFSGRQFSNSRSEMNVSTLELGDSALYLCASSVRWSGLQDEQFFGPGTRLTVL.

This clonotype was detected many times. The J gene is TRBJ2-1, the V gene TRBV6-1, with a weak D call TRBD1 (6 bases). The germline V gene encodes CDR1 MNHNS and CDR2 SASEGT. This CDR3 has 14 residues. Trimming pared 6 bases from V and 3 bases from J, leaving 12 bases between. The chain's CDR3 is CASRPKDSYNEQFF. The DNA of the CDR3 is TGTGCCAGCAGACCTAAGGACAGCTACAATGAGCAGTTCTTC.

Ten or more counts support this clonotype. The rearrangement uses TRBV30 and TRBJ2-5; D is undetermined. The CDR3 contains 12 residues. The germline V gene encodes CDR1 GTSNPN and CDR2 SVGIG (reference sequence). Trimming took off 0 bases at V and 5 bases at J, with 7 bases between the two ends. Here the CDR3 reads CAWSVSRETQYF. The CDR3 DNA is TGTGCCTGGAGTGTATCGCGGGAGACCCAGTACTTC.

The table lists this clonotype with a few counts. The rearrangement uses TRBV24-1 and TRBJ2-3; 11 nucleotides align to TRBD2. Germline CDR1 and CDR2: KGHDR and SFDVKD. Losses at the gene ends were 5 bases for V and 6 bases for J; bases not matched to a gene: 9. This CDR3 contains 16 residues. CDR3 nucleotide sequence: TGTGCCACCAGTGGCGGTTTTAGCGGGGGGGCGGATACGCAGTATTTT. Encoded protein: CATSGGFSGGADTQYF.

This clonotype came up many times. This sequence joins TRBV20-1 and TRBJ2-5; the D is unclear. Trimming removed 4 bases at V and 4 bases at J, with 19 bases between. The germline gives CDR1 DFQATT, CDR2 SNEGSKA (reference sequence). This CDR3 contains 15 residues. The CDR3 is CSATRAGGKRETQYF. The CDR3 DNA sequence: TGCAGTGCTACCCGGGCAGGTGGCAAGCGAGAGACCCAGTACTTC.

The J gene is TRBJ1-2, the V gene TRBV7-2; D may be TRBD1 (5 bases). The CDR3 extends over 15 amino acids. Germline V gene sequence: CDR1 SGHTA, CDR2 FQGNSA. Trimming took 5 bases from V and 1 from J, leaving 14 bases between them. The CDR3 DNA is TGTGCCAGCAGCCTACAACCTGACAGTAACTATGGCTACACCTTC. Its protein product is CASSLQPDSNYGYTF. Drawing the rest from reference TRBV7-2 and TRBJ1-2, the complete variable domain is GAGVSQSPSNKVTEKGKDVELRCDPISGHTALYWYRQSLGQGLEFLIYFQGNSAPDKSGLPSDRFSAERTGGSVSTLTIQRTQQEDSAVYLCASSLQPDSNYGYTFGSGTRLTVV.